These 21 T cell receptor beta chains were sequenced from one sample in a study of long-term antiretroviral therapy in people with HIV. Survey-level resolution applied to immunoSEQ assay v3.0. The data were produced by immunoSEQ multiplex PCR, yet TCRdb's version contains in-frame clones alone and is incomplete. Of 15,000 to 20,000 clones in the sample, roughly 79% are singletons; the top ten hold approximately 6.9%. This specimen consisted of unsorted PBMCs, obtained 2.2 years after starting antiretroviral therapy. The receptor set was obtained from a man over 45 with HIV.

This chain connects TRBV5-1 to TRBJ2-3, with 7 bases lining up with TRBD1. CDR3 length equals 13 residues. Trimming at V came to 3 bases and at J to 4 bases, leaving 2 bases not matched to a gene. Per the germline V gene, CDR1 is SGHRS and CDR2 is YFSETQ. The CDR3, as DNA: TGCGCCAGCAGCTCCACAGGGGCAGATACGCAGTATTTT. Translation gives CASSSTGADTQYF.

V and J are TRBV27 and TRBJ1-6; 7 bases agree with TRBD1. Germline assignment: CDR1 MNHEY and CDR2 SMNVEV (reference sequence). The CDR3 loop spans 13 amino acids. Trimming cost V 6 bases and J 10 bases; bases outside gene matches: 6. In nucleotides, the CDR3 is TGTGCCAGCAGGGGAGGGGGCGGGTCACCCCTCCACTTT. The encoded protein is CASRGGGGSPLHF.

The rearrangement links TRBV9 to TRBJ2-2; 8 nucleotides align to TRBD1. The length of the CDR3 is 18 residues. Losses at the gene ends were 1 base for V and 3 bases for J; bases not matched to a gene: 11. The germline V gene has CDR1 SGDLS and CDR2 YYNGEE. CDR3 amino acids: CASSVRPQDRGDTGELFF. The CDR3, as DNA: TGTGCCAGCAGCGTACGCCCCCAAGACAGGGGAGACACCGGGGAGCTGTTTTTT.

The chain recombines TRBV28 with TRBJ2-7, with TRBD2 matching 12 bases. The V segment lost 10 bases and the J segment 7 bases; nucleotides outside the gene matches: 14. This CDR3 contains 15 residues. Germline CDR1 MDHEN, CDR2 SYDVKM. The CDR3 DNA is TGTGCCATTACACAAGCTAGCGGGGGGGCAAGGGAGCAGTACTTC. Amino acid sequence: CAITQASGGAREQYF.

V and J are TRBV28 and TRBJ2-1; D unclear. V shed 6 bases and J shed 6 bases, with 12 bases lying between them. The CDR3 totals 13 residues. CDR1 and CDR2 from the germline V gene are MDHEN and SYDVKM. The CDR3, as DNA: TGTGCCAGCAGCCCACAGCCGTTCAATGAGCAGTTCTTC. This encodes CASSPQPFNEQFF.

The chain links TRBV6-5 to TRBJ1-1; unclear D gene. Germline CDR1 MNHEY, CDR2 SVGAGI. The V end lost 0 bases, the J end lost 4 bases, and 12 bases lay between the germline ends. The length of the CDR3 is 15 residues. The DNA for the CDR3 is TGTGCCAGCAGTTACTCGGAGAGGGCTGGCACTGAAGCTTTCTTT. Protein: CASSYSERAGTEAFF.

The chain links TRBV18 to TRBJ1-4, with TRBD1 matching over 8 bases. The CDR3 sequence is 14 residues long. Trimming cost V 6 bases and J 5 bases; bases outside gene matches: 5. CDR1 KGHSH and CDR2 LQKENI come from the germline V gene. The CDR3 coding sequence is TGTGCCAGCTCTCGGACAGGGAGGAATGAAAAACTGTTTTTT. This encodes CASSRTGRNEKLFF.

Written as DNA, the CDR3 is TGTGCCATCGGGACATTCTCTGGAAACACCATATATTTT. Encoded protein: CAIGTFSGNTIYF. The rearrangement links TRBV10-3 to TRBJ1-3, with TRBD1 as a possible D gene (6 bases). V lost 8 bases and J 0 bases, leaving 8 bases between the germline ends. The CDR3 extends over 13 amino acids. The germline gives CDR1 ENHRY, CDR2 SYGVKD.

The J gene is TRBJ1-5, the V gene TRBV5-1; 8 bases agree with TRBD1. There are 14 residues in the CDR3. V trimming: 4 bases; J trimming: 2 bases; junction bases outside the gene matches: 2. Germline-derived CDR1 and CDR2 are SGHRS and YFSETQ. The CDR3 reads CASSVTGGNQPQHF. CDR3 in DNA: TGCGCCAGCAGCGTGACAGGGGGCAATCAGCCCCAGCATTTT.

This chain joins TRBV19 and TRBJ2-1, with 7 positions matching TRBD2. V lost 4 bases and J lost 0; bases outside the gene matches: 6. Germline-derived CDR1 and CDR2 are LNHDA and SQIVND (reference sequence). The CDR3 is 16 amino acids. The CDR3 region is CASSTDLADSYNEQFF. CDR3 bases: TGTGCCAGTAGTACCGACCTAGCGGACTCCTACAATGAGCAGTTCTTC.

As concerns this clone: This CDR3 is also generated by other DNA sequences in the sample. The chain couples TRBV11-2 to TRBJ2-5, with 7 bases lining up with TRBD1. CDR1 SGHAT and CDR2 FQNNGV come from the germline V gene. The CDR3 extends over 15 amino acids. V lost 0 bases and J lost 4; bases outside the gene matches: 5. For the CDR3, the DNA is TGTGCCAGCAGCTTAGATCCAGGGGGAAGAGAGACCCAGTACTTC. It translates to CASSLDPGGRETQYF.

The chain couples TRBV7-9 to TRBJ2-5, with 9 bases matching TRBD2. Germline V CDR1 and CDR2: SEHNR, FQNEAQ (reference sequence). V was pared by 3 bases and J by 4 bases, with 6 bases of the junction left unmatched. The CDR3 totals 15 residues. CDR3 sequence (DNA): TGTGCCAGCAGCTTGAGGCGGGGGGGGCTAGAGACCCAGTACTTC. Translated: CASSLRRGGLETQYF. Drawing the rest from reference TRBV7-9 and TRBJ2-5, the complete variable domain is DTGVSQNPRHKITKRGQNVTFRCDPISEHNRLYWYRQTLGQGPEFLTYFQNEAQLEKSRLLSDRFSAERPKGSFSTLEIQRTEQGDSAMYLCASSLRRGGLETQYFGPGTRLLVL.

This clone was counted once. The rearrangement links TRBV5-6 to TRBJ1-4, with TRBD1 matching 9 bases. The CDR3 loop spans 15 amino acids. Looked up from germline, CDR1 is SGHDT and CDR2 is YYEEEE. Trimming took 0 bases from V and 8 from J; bases not matched to a gene: 5. The CDR3 DNA follows: TGTGCCAGCAGCTTGGCCGGGACAGGGACAGAAAAACTGTTTTTT. Its protein is CASSLAGTGTEKLFF.

This chain joins TRBV10-1 and TRBJ2-3; D unresolved. CDR1 WNHNN and CDR2 SYGVQD come from the germline V gene (reference sequence). The CDR3 sequence is 15 residues long. The V end was cut by 4 bases, the J end by 0 bases, with 11 bases between. The CDR3 bases are TGCGCCAGCAGTGCCGGGTTGTGGAGCACAGATACGCAGTATTTT. As protein: CASSAGLWSTDTQYF.

The V call is TRBV6-7, the J call TRBJ2-6; tentative D call: TRBD1 (6 bases). Being an ORF, TRBV6-7 has a function that is uncertain. V lost 4 bases to trimming and J lost 0 bases, with 7 bases between them. The CDR3 sequence is 15 residues long. The CDR3 here is CASSLGHSGANVLTF. The CDR3 region has the DNA TGTGCCAGCAGTTTGGGACACTCTGGGGCCAACGTCCTGACTTTC.

V and J are TRBV5-4 and TRBJ1-1; D ambiguous. The CDR3 is made up of 13 amino acids. Germline V gene data show CDR1 as SGHNT and CDR2 as YYREEE (reference sequence). V lost 4 bases and J 0 bases, leaving 7 bases between the germline ends. The CDR3 region has the DNA TGTGCCAGCAGCCAAGTACTGAACACTGAAGCTTTCTTT. This sequence encodes CASSQVLNTEAFF.

This rearrangement joins TRBV6-1 to TRBJ2-3; D might be TRBD2 (5 bases). The germline gives CDR1 MNHNS, CDR2 SASEGT. This CDR3 region has 14 residues. Trimming cost V 6 bases and J 0 bases, with 10 bases left between them. CDR3 sequence (DNA): TGTGCCAGCAGGCGAGCGGCCAGCACAGATACGCAGTATTTT. Amino acids: CASRRAASTDTQYF.

The chain uses TRBV15 and TRBJ2-1, with unresolved D. CDR1 is LNHNV, CDR2 YYDKDF, per germline (reference sequence). The V gene lost 0 bases and the J gene lost 4 bases, with 7 bases spanning the gap. The CDR3 runs to 14 residues. The CDR3 DNA is TGTGCCACCAGCAGAGAGCTAGGGTACAATGAGCAGTTCTTC. Encoded protein: CATSRELGYNEQFF.

This chain uses TRBV21-1 with TRBJ1-3. TRBV21-1 is recorded as a pseudogene. The CDR3 is 17 residues long. CDR3 residues: CASSKAQLSDSGNTIYF. The CDR3 DNA reads TGTGCCAGCAGCAAAGCCCAACTCTCGGACTCTGGAAACACCATATATTTT.

The chain carries TRBV5-1 and TRBJ2-2, with D perhaps TRBD1 or TRBD2 (5 bases each). V shed 4 bases and J shed 3 bases, with 13 bases lying between them. Germline CDR1 is SGHRS and CDR2 is YFSETQ. There are 15 residues in the CDR3. As DNA, the CDR3 is TGCGCCAGCAGCCCCGGGACGTCGGACACCGGGGAGCTGTTTTTT. Translating gives CASSPGTSDTGELFF.

V is TRBV18 and J is TRBJ2-5; D is perhaps TRBD1 (5 bases). Germline CDR1 and CDR2: KGHSH and LQKENI. This CDR3 spans 12 amino acids. V shed 6 bases and J shed 6 bases, with 11 bases lying between them. CDR3 loop: CASSPGSQTQYF. DNA of the CDR3: TGTGCCAGCTCTCCAGGGTCCCAGACCCAGTACTTC.